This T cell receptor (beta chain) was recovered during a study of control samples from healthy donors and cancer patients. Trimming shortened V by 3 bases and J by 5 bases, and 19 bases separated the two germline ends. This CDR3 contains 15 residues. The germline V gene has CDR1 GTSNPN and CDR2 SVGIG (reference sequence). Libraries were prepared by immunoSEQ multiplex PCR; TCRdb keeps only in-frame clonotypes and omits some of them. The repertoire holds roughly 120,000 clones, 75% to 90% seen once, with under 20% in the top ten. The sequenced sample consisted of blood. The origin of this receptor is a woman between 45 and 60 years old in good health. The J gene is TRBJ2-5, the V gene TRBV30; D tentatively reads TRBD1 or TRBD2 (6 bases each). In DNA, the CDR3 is TGTGCCTGGAGCCCGCGGGGCCGAGGGGGGGAGACCCAGTACTTC. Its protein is CAWSPRGRGGETQYF.